This TCR beta chain was documented in a study of CD8 T cells in Susac syndrome. Sequencing of TCR beta covered CD8+ and CD4+ T cells obtained from blood. Relapsing-remitting disease, either stable or active, was present in the treatment-naive patients who were the multiple sclerosis controls. CD8+ and CD4+ T cells were negatively isolated; TEMRA cells were FACS-enriched. Random hexamers primed reverse transcription of about 0.45 to 1 ug RNA. Amplification of TCR beta CDR3 spanned 54 Vbeta and 13 Jbeta via immunoSEQ multiplex PCR. TCRdb re-derived calls from the immunoSEQ multiplex PCR reads in MiXCR, one entry per CDR3 protein. The table has about 210,000 distinct CDR3 sequences, 95% seen once. The table lists this clonotype with a count of one. V was clipped by 2 bases and J by 6 bases, with 15 bases between them. Germline-derived CDR1 and CDR2 are SGHRS and YFSETQ. The CDR3 runs to 16 residues.

This clonotype was sampled from a human donor with multiple sclerosis. The chain carries TRBV5-1 and TRBJ2-6, with unresolved D. Sequenced: CD4+ T cells from PBMCs. DNA for the CDR3: TGCGCCAGCAGCTTAGGAGCCCGGCTGGCGGCCAACGTCCTGACTTTC. Translated, it gives CASSLGARLAANVLTF.